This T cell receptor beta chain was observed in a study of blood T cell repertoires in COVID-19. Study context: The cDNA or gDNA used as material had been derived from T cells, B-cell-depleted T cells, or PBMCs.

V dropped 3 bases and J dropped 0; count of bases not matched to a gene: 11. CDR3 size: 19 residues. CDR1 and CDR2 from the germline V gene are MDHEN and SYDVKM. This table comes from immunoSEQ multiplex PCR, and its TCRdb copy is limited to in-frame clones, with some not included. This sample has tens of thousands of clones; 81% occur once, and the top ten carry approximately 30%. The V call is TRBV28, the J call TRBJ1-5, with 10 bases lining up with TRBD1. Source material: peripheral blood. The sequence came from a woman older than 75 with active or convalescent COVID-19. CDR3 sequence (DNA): TGTGCCAGCAGTTTGAGGATCGGGACAGGGGAGTATAGCAATCAGCCCCAGCATTTT. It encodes CASSLRIGTGEYSNQPQHF.